This entry is about one T cell receptor (beta chain). Its antigen is currently unknown. This sample is drawn from a study of cytomegalovirus exposure and HLA in healthy donors. Study conclusions and caveats: V segments that were indistinguishable, TRBV6-2 and TRBV6-3 among them, were omitted from analysis. Rates of TCR association differed by HLA locus in a later analysis, with DRB1 highest and HLA-C lowest. Rarity held for most TCR sequences, but there were some public TCRs that occurred in many donors.

This CDR3 has 15 amino acids. Trimming left V 1 base short and J 5 bases short, with 14 bases between. Per the germline V gene, CDR1 is SGHTA and CDR2 is FQGNSA. Samples came from healthy bone marrow donors. PCR used 60 Vbeta primers and 13 Jbeta primers. The repertoire was sequenced with immunoSEQ multiplex PCR; TCRdb's copy has only in-frame clones and lacks some. The sample holds 210,000 or so clones, roughly four fifths seen once. The gene calls are TRBV7-2 and TRBJ1-1; D perhaps matches TRBD1 (6 bases). This clonotype was obtained from a girl aged 10 to 17 in good health and CMV-seronegative. Sequencing was done on a sample of PBMCs. In DNA, the CDR3 is TGTGCCAGCAGCTTAGATCCAGGGGCTAGGACTGAAGCTTTCTTT. Translated, it gives CASSLDPGARTEAFF. The variable domain in full, with the rest retrieved from reference TRBV7-2 and TRBJ1-1, is GAGVSQSPSNKVTEKGKDVELRCDPISGHTALYWYRQSLGQGLEFLIYFQGNSAPDKSGLPSDRFSAERTGGSVSTLTIQRTQQEDSAVYLCASSLDPGARTEAFFGQGTRLTVV.